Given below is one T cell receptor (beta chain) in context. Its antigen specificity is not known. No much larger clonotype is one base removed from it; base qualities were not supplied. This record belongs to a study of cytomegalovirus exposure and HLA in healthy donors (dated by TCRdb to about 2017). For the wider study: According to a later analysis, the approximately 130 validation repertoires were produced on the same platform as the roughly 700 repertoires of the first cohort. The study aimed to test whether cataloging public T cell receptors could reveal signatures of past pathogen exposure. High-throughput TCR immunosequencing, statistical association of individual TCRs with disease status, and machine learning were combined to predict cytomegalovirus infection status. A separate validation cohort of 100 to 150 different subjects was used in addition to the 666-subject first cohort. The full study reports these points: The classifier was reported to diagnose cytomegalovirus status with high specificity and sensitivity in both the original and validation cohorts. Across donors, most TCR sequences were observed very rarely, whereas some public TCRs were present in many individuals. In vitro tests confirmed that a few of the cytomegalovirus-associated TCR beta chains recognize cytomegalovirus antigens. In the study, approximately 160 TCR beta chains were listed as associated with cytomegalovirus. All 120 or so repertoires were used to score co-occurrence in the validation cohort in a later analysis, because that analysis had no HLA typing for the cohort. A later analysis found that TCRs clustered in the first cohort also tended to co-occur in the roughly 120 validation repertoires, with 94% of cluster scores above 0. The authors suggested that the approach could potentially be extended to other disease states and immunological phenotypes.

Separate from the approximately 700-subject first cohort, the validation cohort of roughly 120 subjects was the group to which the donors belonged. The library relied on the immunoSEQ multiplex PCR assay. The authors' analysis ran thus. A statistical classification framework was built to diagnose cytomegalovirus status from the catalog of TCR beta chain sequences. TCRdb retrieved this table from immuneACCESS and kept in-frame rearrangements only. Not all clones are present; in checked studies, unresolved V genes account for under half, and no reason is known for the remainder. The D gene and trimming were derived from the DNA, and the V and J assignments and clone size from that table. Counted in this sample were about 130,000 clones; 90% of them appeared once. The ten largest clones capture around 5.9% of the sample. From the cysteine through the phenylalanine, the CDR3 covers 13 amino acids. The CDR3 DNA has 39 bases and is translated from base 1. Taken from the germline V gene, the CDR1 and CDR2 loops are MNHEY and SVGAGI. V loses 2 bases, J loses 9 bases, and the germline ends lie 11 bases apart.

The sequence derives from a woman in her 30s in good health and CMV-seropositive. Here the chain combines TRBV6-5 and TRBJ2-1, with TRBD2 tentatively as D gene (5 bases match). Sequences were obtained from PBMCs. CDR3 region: CASSYPGGGEQFF. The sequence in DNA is TGTGCCAGCAGTTACCCAGGTGGAGGTGAGCAGTTCTTC.